This T cell receptor (beta chain) was identified during a study of blood T cells in healthy people across ages. A second PCR of roughly 7 to 11 cycles used a sample-barcoded 5' primer and a J-beta primer mix. From the 5' RACE reads, TCRdb called clonotypes with MiXCR, one entry per CDR3 protein. Here the sample spans 450,000 to 700,000 distinct CDR3 sequences, 25% to 30% being singletons. Trimming cost V 0 bases and J 4 bases; bases outside gene matches: 5. This CDR3 comprises 17 residues. In germline, CDR1 is SGHDN, CDR2 FVKESK. This TCR was sampled from a woman in her seventies in good health. This chain links TRBV14 with TRBJ2-5, with 13 bases lining up with TRBD2. The source material was blood. The CDR3 protein is CASSQDWTSGGRETQYF. CDR3 sequence (DNA): TGTGCCAGCAGCCAAGATTGGACTAGCGGGGGTCGAGAGACCCAGTACTTC.